Listed here is a single TCR beta chain. The junction departs from the called germline gene at one end, perhaps through a read error. Per germline, CDR1 SSHAT and CDR2 FNYEAQ (reference sequence). The CDR3 is 15 residues long. The data originate from a study of glioma-infiltrating T cells after dendritic cell vaccination. Across the whole study: Patients received three intradermal dendritic cell vaccine injections at biweekly intervals.

TCRB CDR3 was amplified from 2 ug genomic DNA or less. Assay used: immunoSEQ multiplex PCR; TCRdb lists only in-frame clones, some missing. The sample records roughly 80,000 clones, 70% to 90% being singletons. The starting material was blood, obtained before dendritic cell vaccination. The rearrangement joins TRBV7-7 to TRBJ2-4; 7 nucleotides align to TRBD1. The origin of this receptor is a human donor with glioblastoma. The CDR3 loop reads CASSRTGSAKNIQYF. In nucleotides, the CDR3 is TGTGCTAGCAGCCGGACAGGATCAGCCAAAAACATTCAGTACTTC.